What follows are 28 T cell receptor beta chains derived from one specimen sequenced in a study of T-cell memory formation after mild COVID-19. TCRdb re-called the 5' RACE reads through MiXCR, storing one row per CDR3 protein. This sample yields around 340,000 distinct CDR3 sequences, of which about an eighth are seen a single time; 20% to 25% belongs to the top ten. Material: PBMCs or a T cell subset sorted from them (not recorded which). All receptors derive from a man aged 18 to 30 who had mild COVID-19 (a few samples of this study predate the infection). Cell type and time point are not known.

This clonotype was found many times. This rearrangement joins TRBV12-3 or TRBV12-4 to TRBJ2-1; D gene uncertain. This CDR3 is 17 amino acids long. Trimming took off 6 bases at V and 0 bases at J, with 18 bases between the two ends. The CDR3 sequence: CASRAPGASSSYNEQFF. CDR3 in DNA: TGTGCCAGCAGAGCCCCGGGCGCCTCGAGCTCCTACAATGAGCAGTTCTTC.

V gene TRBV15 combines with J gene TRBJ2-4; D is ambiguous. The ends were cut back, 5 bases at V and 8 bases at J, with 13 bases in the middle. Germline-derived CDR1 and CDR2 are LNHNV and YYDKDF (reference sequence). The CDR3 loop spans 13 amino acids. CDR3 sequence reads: CATSGPSGDIQYF. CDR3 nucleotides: TGTGCCACCAGCGGACCGAGTGGGGACATTCAGTACTTC. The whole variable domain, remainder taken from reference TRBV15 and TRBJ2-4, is DAMVIQNPRYQVTQFGKPVTLSCSQTLNHNVMYWYQQKSSQAPKLLFHYYDKDFNNEADTPDNFQSRRPNTSFCFLDIRSPGLGDTAMYLCATSGPSGDIQYFGAGTRLSVL.

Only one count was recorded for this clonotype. Written as DNA, the CDR3 is TGTGCCAGCAGTATTGCGGGACTAGCGGCCTCGCAGTATTTT. The encoded protein is CASSIAGLAASQYF. The V gene is TRBV27, the J gene TRBJ2-3; 11 bases fit TRBD2. The ends lost 5 bases at V and 10 bases at J; junction bases unmatched: 8. The CDR3 spans 14 residues. Germline V gene data show CDR1 as MNHEY and CDR2 as SMNVEV (reference sequence).

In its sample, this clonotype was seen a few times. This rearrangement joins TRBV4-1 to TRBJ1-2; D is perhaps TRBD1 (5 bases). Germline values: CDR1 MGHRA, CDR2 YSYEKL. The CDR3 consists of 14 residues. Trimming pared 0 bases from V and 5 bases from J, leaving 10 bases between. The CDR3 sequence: CASSQEWPGYGYTF. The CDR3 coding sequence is TGCGCCAGCAGCCAAGAGTGGCCAGGGTATGGCTACACCTTC.

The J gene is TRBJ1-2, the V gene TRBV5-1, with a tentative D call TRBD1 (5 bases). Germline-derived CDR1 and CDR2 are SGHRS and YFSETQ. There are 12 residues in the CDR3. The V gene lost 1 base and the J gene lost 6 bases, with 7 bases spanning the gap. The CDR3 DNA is TGCGCCAGCAGCTTGCGGGGGAATGGCTACACCTTC. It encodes CASSLRGNGYTF. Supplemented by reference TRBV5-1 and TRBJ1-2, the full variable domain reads KAGVTQTPRYLIKTRGQQVTLSCSPISGHRSVSWYQQTPGQGLQFLFEYFSETQRNKGNFPGRFSGRQFSNSRSEMNVSTLELGDSALYLCASSLRGNGYTFGSGTRLTVV.

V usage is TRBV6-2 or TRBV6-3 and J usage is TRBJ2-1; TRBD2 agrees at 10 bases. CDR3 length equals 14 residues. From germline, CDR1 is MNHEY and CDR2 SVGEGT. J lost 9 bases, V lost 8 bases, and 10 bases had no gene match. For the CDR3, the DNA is TGTGCCAGCCGACAGCGGGGGGGCCACGGTGAGCAGTTCTTC. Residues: CASRQRGGHGEQFF.

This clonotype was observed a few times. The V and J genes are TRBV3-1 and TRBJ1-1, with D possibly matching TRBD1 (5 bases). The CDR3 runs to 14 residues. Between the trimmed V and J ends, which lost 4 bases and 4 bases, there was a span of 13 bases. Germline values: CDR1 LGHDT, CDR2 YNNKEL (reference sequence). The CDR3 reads CASSLPHGATEAFF. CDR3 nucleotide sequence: TGTGCCAGCAGCCTTCCCCATGGGGCCACTGAAGCTTTCTTT.

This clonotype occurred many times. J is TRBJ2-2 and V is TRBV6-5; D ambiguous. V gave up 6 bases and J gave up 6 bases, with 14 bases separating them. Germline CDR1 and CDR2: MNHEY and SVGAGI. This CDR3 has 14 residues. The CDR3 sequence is CASRMSGSPGELFF. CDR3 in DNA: TGTGCCAGCAGGATGTCCGGATCCCCCGGGGAGCTGTTTTTT.

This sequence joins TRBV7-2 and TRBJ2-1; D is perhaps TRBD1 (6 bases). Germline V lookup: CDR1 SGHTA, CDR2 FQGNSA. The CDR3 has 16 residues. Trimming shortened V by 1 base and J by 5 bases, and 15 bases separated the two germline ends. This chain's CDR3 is CASSLVSGDTHNEQFF. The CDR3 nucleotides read TGTGCCAGCAGCTTAGTATCCGGGGACACCCACAATGAGCAGTTCTTC.

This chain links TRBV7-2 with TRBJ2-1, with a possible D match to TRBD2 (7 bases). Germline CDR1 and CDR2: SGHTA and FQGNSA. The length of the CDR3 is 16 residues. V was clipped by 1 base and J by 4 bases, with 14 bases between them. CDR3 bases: TGTGCCAGCAGCTTAGAGGCCGGGGGGCTATACAATGAGCAGTTCTTC. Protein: CASSLEAGGLYNEQFF.

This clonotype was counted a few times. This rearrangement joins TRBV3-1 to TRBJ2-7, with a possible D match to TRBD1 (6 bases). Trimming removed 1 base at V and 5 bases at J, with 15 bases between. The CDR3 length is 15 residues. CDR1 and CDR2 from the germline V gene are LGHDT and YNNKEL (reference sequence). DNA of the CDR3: TGTGCCAGCAGCCAAGGGGCAGGGGTGACCCACGAGCAGTACGTC. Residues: CASSQGAGVTHEQYV.

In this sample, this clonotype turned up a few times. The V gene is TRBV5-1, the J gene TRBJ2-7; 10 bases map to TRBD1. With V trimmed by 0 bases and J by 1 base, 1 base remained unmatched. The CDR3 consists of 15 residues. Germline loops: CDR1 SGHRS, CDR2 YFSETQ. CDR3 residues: CASSLGTGGSYEQYF. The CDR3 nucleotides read TGCGCCAGCAGCTTGGGGACAGGGGGATCCTACGAGCAGTACTTC.

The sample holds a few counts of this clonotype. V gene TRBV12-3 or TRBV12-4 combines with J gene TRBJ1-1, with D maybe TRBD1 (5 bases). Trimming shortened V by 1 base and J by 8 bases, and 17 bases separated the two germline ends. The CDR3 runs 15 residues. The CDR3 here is CASSLGPLGGGEAFF. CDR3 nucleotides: TGTGCCAGCAGTTTAGGGCCCCTCGGGGGAGGGGAAGCTTTCTTT.

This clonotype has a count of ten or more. This CDR3 is CASSSLAGNQETQYF. The CDR3, as DNA: TGTGCCAGCAGCTCCCTAGCGGGTAACCAAGAGACCCAGTACTTC. This chain connects TRBV7-2 to TRBJ2-5, with 8 positions matching TRBD2. Germline lookup yields CDR1 SGHTA and CDR2 FQGNSA. V shed 4 bases, J shed 0 bases, and the junction held 4 bases outside the gene matches. The CDR3 is 15 amino acids.

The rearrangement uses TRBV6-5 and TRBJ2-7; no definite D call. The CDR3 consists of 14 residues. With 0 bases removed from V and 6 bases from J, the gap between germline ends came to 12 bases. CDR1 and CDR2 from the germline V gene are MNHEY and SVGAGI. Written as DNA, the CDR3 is TGTGCCAGCAGTTACTCGATCCGAGGCCCCGAGCAGTACTTC. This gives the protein CASSYSIRGPEQYF.

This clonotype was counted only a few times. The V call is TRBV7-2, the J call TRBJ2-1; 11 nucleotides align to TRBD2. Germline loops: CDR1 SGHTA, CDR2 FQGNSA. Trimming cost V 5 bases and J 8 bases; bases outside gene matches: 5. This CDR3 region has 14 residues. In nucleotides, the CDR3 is TGTGCCAGCAGCCGTAGCGGGGGGGCTTATGAGCAGTTCTTC. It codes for CASSRSGGAYEQFF.

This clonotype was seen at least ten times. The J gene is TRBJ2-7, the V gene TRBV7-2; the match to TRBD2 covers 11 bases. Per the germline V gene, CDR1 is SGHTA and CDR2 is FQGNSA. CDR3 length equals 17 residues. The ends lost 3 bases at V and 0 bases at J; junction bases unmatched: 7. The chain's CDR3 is CASSFTGTSGSSYEQYF. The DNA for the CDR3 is TGTGCCAGCAGCTTCACCGGGACTAGCGGATCCTCCTACGAGCAGTACTTC.

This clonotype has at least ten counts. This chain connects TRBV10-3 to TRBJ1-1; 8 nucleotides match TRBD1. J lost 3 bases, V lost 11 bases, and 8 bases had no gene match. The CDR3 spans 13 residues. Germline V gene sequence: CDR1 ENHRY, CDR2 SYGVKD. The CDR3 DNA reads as TGTGCCTCAGAGGGACAGGATGACACTGAAGCTTTCTTT. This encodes CASEGQDDTEAFF.

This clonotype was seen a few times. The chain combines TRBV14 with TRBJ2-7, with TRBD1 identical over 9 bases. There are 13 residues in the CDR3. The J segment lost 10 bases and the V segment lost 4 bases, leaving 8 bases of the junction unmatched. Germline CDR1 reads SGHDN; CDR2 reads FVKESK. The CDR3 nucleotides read TGTGCCAGCAGCCTAGGGACAGGGACTCGTCAGTACGTC. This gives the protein CASSLGTGTRQYV.

The CDR3 reads CASSPPGQTYEQYV. The CDR3 DNA reads TGTGCCAGCTCACCACCGGGACAGACCTACGAGCAGTACGTC. The J gene is TRBJ2-7, the V gene TRBV18; 7 bases line up with TRBD1. CDR1 is KGHSH, CDR2 LQKENI, per germline. The CDR3 extends over 14 amino acids. Unmatched junction bases numbered 1, after V lost 0 bases and J lost 2 bases.

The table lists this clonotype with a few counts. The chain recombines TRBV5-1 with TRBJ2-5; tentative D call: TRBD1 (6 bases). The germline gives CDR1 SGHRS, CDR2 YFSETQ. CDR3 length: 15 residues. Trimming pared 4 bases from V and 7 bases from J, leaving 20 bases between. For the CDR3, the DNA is TGCGCCAGCAGCCCGAGGGGGACCTTCGAGTGGACCCAGTACTTC. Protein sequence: CASSPRGTFEWTQYF.

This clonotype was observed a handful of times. The CDR3 DNA reads TGCAGTGCTAGGTTGGTGGGGTCCTCTGGGGCCAACGTCCTGACTTTC. It translates to CSARLVGSSGANVLTF. The rearrangement uses TRBV20-1 and TRBJ2-6; D not certain. The CDR3 is 16 residues long. Germline V lookup: CDR1 DFQATT, CDR2 SNEGSKA (reference sequence). Trimming removed 3 bases at V and 0 bases at J, with 12 bases between.

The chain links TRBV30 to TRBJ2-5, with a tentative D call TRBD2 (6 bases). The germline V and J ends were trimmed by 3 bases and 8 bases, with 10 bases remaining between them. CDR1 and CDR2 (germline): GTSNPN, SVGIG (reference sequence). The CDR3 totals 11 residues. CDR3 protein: CAWSGLNTQYF. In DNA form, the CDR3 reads TGTGCCTGGAGCGGACTAAACACCCAGTACTTC.

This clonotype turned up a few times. The CDR3 loop reads CSASSGKMRGYTF. CDR3 DNA sequence: TGCAGTGCTAGTTCTGGGAAGATGAGGGGCTACACCTTC. The gene calls are TRBV20-1 and TRBJ1-2, with D unresolved. Germline V gene lookup returns CDR1 DFQATT and CDR2 SNEGSKA (reference sequence). The CDR3 covers 13 residues. Deletions cut 3 bases from V and 8 bases from J, with 16 bases between.

The CDR3 is CSVSGGTLGDTQYF. CDR3 nucleotide sequence: TGCAGCGTTTCCGGGGGAACCCTTGGAGATACGCAGTATTTT. This chain connects TRBV29-1 to TRBJ2-3, with D possibly being TRBD2 (6 bases). Germline loops: CDR1 SQVTM, CDR2 ANQGSEA. CDR3 length: 14 amino acids. The ends were cut back, 5 bases at V and 5 bases at J, with 17 bases in the middle.

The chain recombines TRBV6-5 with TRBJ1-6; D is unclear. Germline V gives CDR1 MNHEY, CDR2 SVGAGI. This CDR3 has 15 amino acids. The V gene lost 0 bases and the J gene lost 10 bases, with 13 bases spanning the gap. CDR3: CASSYSRLRASPLHF. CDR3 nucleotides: TGTGCCAGCAGTTACTCCCGCCTGAGGGCATCACCCCTCCACTTT.

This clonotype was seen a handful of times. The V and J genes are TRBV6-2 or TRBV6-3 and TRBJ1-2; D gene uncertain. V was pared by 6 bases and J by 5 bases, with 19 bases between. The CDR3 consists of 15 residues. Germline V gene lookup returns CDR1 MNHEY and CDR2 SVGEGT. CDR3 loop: CASSLQLGPGYGYTF. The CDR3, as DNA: TGTGCCAGCAGCCTACAACTTGGGCCAGGTTATGGCTACACCTTC.

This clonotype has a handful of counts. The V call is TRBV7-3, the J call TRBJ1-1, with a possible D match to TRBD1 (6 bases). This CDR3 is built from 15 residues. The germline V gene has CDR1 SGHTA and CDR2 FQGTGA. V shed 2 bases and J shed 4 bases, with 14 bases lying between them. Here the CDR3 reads CASSLFPTGGTEAFF. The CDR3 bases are TGTGCCAGCAGCTTATTCCCGACAGGAGGCACTGAAGCTTTCTTT.